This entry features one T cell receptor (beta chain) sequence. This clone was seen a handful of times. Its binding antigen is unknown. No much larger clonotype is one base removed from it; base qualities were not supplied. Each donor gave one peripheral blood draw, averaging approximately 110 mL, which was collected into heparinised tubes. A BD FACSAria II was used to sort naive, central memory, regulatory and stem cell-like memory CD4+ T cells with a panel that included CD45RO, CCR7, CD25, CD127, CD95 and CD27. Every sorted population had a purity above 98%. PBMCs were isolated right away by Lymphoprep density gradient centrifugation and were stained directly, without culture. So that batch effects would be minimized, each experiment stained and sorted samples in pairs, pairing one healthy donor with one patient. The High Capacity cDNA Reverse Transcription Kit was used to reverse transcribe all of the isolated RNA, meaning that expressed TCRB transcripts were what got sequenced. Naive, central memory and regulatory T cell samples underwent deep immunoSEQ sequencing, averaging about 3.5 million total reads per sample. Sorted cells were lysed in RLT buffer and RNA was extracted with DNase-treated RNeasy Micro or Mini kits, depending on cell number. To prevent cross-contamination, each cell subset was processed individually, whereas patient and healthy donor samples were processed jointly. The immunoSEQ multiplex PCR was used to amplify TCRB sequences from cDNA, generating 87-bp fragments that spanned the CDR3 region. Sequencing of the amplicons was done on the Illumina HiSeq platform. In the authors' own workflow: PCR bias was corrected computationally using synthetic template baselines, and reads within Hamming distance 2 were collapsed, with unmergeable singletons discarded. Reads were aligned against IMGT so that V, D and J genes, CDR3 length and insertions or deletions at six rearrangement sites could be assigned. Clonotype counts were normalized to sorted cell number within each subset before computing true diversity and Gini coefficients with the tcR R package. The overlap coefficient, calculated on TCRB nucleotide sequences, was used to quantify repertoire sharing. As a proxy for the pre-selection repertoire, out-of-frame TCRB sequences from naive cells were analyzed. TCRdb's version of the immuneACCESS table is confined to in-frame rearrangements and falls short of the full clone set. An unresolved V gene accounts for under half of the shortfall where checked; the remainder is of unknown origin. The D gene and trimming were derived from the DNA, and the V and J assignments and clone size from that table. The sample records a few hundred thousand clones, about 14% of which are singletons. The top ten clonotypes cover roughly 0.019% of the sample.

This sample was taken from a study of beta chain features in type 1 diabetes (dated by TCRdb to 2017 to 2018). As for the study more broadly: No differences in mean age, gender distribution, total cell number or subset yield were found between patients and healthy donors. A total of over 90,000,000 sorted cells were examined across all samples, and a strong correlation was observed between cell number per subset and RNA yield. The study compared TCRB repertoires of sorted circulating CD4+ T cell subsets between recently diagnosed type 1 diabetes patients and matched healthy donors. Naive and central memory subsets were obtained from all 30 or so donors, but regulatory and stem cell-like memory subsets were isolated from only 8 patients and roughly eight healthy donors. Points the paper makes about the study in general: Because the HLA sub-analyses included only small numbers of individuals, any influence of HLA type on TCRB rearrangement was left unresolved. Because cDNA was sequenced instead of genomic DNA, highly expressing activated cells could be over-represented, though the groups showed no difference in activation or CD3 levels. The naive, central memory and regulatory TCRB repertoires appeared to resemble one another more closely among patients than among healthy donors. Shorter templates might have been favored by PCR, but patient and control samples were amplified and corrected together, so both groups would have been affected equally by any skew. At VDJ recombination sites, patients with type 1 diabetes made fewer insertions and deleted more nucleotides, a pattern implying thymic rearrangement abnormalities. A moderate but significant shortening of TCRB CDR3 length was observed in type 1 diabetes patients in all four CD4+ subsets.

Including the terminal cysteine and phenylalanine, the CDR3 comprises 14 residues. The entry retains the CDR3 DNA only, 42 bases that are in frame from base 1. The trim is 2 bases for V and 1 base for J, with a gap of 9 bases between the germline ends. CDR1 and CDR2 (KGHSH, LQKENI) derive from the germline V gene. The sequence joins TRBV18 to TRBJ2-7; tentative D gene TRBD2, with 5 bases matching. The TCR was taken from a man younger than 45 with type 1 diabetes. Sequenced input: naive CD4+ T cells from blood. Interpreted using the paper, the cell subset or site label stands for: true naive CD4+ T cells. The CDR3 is CASSPYPGSYEQYF. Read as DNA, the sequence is TGTGCCAGCTCACCATATCCGGGATCCTACGAGCAGTACTTC. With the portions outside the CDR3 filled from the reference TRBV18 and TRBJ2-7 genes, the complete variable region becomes NAGVMQNPRHLVRRRGQEARLRCSPMKGHSHVYWYRQLPEEGLKFMVYLQKENIIDESGMPKERFSAEFPKEGPSILRIQQVVRGDSAAYFCASSPYPGSYEQYFGPGTRLTVT.